What follows describes a single TCR beta chain. The antigen is unknown. The donors gave bone marrow, and they were healthy. This entry comes from a study of cytomegalovirus exposure and HLA in healthy donors. Study-wide points: There was a cluster of highly shared sequence variants that was likely a sequencing artifact. Among TCR beta chains of equal frequency, HLA-associated ones were more clonally expanded in a later analysis. With later analysis, a missense DCLRE1C variant became linked to TCR beta V- and J-gene trimming.

The CDR3 consists of 13 residues. CDR1 and CDR2 from the germline V gene are SGHTA and FQGNSA. J gave up 0 bases and V 5 bases, and 1 base lay outside the gene matches. Primers included in the PCR were 60 Vbeta and 13 Jbeta primers. The repertoire was sequenced with immunoSEQ multiplex PCR; TCRdb's copy has only in-frame clones and lacks some. The sample contains approximately 150,000 clones, approximately 80% of which appear only once. Input material: PBMCs. V usage is TRBV7-2 and J usage is TRBJ2-7; the match to TRBD1 covers 7 bases. This clonotype was obtained from a woman in her thirties or forties in good health and CMV-seropositive. CDR3 DNA: TGTGCCAGCAGCAGGGACAGCTCCTACGAGCAGTACTTC. Translating gives CASSRDSSYEQYF.